Each of the 3 T cell receptor beta chains below was sequenced from the same sample in a study of regulatory T cells in long-lasting Graves disease. Arm-PCR of CDR3 regions and iRepertoire HTBI primers were the basis on which TCR beta libraries were built. MiXCR was run by TCRdb on the multiplex PCR reads, yielding one entry per CDR3 protein. Of more than 300,000 distinct CDR3 sequences in the sample, 15% to 20% were seen once. The time point: newly diagnosed GD, antithyroid drugs for less than 3 months. Preparation of the TCR library used RNA extracted from PBMCs. The data also belong to a second study, concerning T cells in Graves' hyperthyroidism and ophthalmopathy.

The sample here was peripheral blood mononuclear cells (PBMCs), taken at new diagnosis, from a patient treated with antithyroid drugs. The origin of the receptors is a woman aged 18-29 years with Graves disease.

This clonotype appeared a few times. A much larger clone lies a single base off, so this may be a read error. The chain recombines TRBV5-1 with TRBJ2-5; the match to TRBD2 covers 8 bases. This CDR3 contains 16 residues. CDR1 is SGHRS and CDR2 is YFSETQ in the germline V gene. V shed 2 bases, J shed 7 bases, and the junction held 13 bases outside the gene matches. The CDR3 reads CASSLGLAGDRRTQYF. The CDR3 nucleotides are TGCGCCAGCAGCTTAGGACTAGCCGGTGACAGGAGGACCCAGTACTTC.

This clonotype was recorded many times. The chain joins TRBV12-3 or TRBV12-4 to TRBJ2-6, with D hard to call. Between the trimmed V and J ends, which lost 5 bases and 4 bases, there was a span of 12 bases. The CDR3 extends over 15 amino acids. CDR3 residues: CASSPDPVGANVLTF. As DNA, the CDR3 is TGTGCCAGCAGTCCGGACCCGGTGGGGGCCAACGTCCTGACTTTC.

This clonotype was counted a few times. In nucleotides, the CDR3 is TGTGCCAGCAGCCCTGGGGACTTGTCGAACACCGGGGAGCTGTTTTTT. Amino acids: CASSPGDLSNTGELFF. V and J are TRBV12-3 or TRBV12-4 and TRBJ2-2, with D perhaps matching TRBD2 (6 bases). V was shortened by 6 bases and J by 0 bases, with 14 bases between the two germline ends. This CDR3 is 16 amino acids long.